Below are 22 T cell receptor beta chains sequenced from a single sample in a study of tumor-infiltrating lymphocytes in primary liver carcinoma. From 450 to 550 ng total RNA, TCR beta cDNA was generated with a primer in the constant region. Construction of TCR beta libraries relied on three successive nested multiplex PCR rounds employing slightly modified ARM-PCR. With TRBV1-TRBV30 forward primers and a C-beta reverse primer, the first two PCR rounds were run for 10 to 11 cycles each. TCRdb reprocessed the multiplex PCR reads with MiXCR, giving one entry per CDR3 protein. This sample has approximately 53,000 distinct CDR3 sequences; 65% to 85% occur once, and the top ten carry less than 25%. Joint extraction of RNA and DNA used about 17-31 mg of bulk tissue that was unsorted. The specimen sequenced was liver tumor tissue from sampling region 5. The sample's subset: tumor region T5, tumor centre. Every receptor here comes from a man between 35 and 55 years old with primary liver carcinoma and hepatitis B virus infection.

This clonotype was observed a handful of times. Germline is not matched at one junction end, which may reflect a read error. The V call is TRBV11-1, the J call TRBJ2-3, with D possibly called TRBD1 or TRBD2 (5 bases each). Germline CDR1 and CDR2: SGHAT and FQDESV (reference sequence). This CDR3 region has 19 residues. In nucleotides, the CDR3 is TGTGCCGGCAGCTCTGGGGGAAGCTCTGTTGGAACCCGCACAGATACGCAGTATTTC. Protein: CAGSSGGSSVGTRTDTQYF.

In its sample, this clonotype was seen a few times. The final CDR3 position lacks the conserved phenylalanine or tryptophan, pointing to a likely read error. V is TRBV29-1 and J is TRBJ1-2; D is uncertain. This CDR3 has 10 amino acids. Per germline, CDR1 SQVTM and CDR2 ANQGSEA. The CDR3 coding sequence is TGCAGCGTTGATTACTATGGTTACACCCTC. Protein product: CSVDYYGYTL.

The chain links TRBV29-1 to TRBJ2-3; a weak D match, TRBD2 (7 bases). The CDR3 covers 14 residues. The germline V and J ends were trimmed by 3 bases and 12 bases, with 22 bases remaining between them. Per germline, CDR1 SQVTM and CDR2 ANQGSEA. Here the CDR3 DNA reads TGCAGCGTTGAGGGGGCTAGCGGAGCAGATTCACAGTATTTT. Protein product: CSVEGASGADSQYF.

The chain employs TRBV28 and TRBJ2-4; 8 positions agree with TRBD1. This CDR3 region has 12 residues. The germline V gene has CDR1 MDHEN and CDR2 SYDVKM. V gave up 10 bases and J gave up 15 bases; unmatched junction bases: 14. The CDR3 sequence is CANRNLQGVGYF. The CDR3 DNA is TGTGCCAACAGGAACTTACAGGGGGTGGGGTACTTC.

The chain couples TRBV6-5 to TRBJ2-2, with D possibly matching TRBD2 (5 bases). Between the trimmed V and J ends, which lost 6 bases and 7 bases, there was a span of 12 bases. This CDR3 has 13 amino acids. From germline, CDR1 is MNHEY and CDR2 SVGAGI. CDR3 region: CASSPGGGGELFF. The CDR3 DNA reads TGTGCCAGCAGCCCCGGCGGAGGCGGGGAGCTGTTTTTT.

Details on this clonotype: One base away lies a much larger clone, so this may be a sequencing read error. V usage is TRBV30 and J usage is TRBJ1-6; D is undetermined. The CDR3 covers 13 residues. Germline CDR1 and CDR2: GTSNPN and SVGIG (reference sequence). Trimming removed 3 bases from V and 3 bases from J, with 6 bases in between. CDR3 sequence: CAWRDDYNSPLHF. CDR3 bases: TGTGCCTGGAGGGACGACTATAATTCACCCCTCCACTTT.

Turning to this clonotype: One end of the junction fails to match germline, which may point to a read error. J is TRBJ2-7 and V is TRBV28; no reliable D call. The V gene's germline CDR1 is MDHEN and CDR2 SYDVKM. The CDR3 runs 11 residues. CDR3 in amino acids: CAGSAPVEQYF. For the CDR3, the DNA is TGTGCCGGCAGTGCCCCAGTCGAGCAGTACTTC.

For the CDR3, the DNA is TGTGCTAGCGGCTCTAAGAGGAACTCCTACGAGCAGTACTTC. Its protein is CASGSKRNSYEQYF. V and J are TRBV11-2 and TRBJ2-7; a weak D match, TRBD2 (6 bases). In germline, CDR1 is SGHAT, CDR2 FQNNGV. The CDR3 runs to 14 residues.

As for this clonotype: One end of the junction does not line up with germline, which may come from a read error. As DNA, the CDR3 is TGCAATGCTAGAGATGGTAATAGCGAGAGGGAGACCCAGTACTTC. It encodes CNARDGNSERETQYF. The rearrangement joins TRBV20-1 to TRBJ2-5; maybe TRBD2 (5 bases). The CDR3 runs to 15 residues. Germline V gives CDR1 DFQATT, CDR2 SNEGSKA (reference sequence).

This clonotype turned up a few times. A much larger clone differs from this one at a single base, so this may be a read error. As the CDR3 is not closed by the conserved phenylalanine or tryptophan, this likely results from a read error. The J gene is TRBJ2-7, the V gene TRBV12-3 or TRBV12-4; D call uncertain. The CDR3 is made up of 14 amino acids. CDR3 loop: CASSLVAGTYDQYS. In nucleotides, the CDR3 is TGTGCCAGCAGTTTGGTGGCAGGCACCTACGACCAGTACTCC.

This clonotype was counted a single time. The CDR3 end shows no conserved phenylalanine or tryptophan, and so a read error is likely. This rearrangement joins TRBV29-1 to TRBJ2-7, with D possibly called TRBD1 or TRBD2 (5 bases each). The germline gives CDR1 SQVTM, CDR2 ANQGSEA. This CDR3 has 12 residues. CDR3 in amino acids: CNAGDPMGEQYY. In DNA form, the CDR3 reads TGCAACGCCGGGGACCCTATGGGCGAGCAGTACTAC.

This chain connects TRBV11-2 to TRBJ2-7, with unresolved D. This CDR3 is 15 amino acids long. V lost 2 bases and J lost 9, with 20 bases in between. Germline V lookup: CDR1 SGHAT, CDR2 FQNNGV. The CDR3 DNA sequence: TGTGCCAGCAGCTTACGATGGATAGAGGAAAACGTGCAGTACTTC. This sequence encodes CASSLRWIEENVQYF.

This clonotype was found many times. The CDR3: CASSPRTSGSSYNEQFF. The CDR3 DNA sequence: TGTGCCAGCAGCCCGCGGACTAGCGGGAGCTCCTACAATGAGCAGTTCTTC. V and J are TRBV6-2 or TRBV6-3 and TRBJ2-1, with 13 bases that match TRBD2. J lost 0 bases, V lost 6 bases, and 5 bases had no gene match. The CDR3 is 17 amino acids. Germline V gene sequence: CDR1 MNHEY, CDR2 SVGEGT.

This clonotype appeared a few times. The CDR3 loop reads CASSVAPGENYEQYF. In DNA, the CDR3 is TGTGCCAGCAGCGTAGCTCCAGGGGAAAACTACGAGCAGTACTTC. V usage is TRBV9 and J usage is TRBJ2-7; tentative D call: TRBD1 (6 bases). The germline CDR1 and CDR2 sequences are SGDLS and YYNGEE. Trimming left V 0 bases short and J 3 bases short, with 13 bases between. This CDR3 is 15 amino acids long.

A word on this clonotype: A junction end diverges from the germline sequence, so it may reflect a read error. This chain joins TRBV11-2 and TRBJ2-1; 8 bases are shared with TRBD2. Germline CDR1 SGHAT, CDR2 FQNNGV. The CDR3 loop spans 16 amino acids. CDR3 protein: CASSLGNSGVVDEQFF. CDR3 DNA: TGTGCCAGCAGCTTAGGGAATAGCGGGGTTGTCGACGAGCAGTTCTTT.

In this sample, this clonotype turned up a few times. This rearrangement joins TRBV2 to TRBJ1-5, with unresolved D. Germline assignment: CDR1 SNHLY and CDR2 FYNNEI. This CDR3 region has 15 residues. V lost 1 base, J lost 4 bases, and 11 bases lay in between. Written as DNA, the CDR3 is TGTGCCAGCAGTGAAGGAAAGCAGCCTAATCAGCCCCAGCATTTT. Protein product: CASSEGKQPNQPQHF.

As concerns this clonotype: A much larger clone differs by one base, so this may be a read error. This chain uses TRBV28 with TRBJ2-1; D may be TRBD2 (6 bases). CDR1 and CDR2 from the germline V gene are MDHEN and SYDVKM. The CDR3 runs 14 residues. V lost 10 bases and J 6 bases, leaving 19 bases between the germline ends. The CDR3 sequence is CANSSGLQFNEQFF. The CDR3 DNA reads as TGTGCCAACAGCTCGGGACTCCAATTCAATGAGCAGTTCTTC.

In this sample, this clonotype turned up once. CDR3 sequence reads: CASSLISGKPQHF. As DNA, the CDR3 is TGTGCCAGCAGTTTAATAAGCGGGAAACCCCAGCATTTT. The rearrangement joins TRBV12-3 or TRBV12-4 to TRBJ1-5; the D is unclear. The V gene lost 2 bases and the J gene lost 10 bases, with 12 bases spanning the gap. The CDR3 contains 13 residues.

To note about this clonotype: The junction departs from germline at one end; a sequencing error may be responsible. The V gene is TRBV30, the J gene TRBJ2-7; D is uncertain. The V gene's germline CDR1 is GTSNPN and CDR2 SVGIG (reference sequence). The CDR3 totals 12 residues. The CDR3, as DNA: TGTGCCTGGAGTAGGGAACCAGACGAGCGGTACTTC. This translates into CAWSREPDERYF. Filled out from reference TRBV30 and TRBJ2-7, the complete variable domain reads SQTIHQWPATLVQPVGSPLSLECTVEGTSNPNLYWYRQAAGRGLQLLFYSVGIGQISSEVPQNLSASRPQDRQFILSSKKLLLSDSGFYLCAWSREPDERYFGPGTRLTVT.

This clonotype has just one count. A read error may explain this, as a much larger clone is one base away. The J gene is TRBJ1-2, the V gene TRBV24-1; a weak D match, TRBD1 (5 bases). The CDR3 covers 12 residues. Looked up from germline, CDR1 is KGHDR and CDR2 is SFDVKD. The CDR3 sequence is CVTSDPGYGYTF. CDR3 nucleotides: TGTGTCACCAGTGACCCAGGGTATGGCTACACCTTC.

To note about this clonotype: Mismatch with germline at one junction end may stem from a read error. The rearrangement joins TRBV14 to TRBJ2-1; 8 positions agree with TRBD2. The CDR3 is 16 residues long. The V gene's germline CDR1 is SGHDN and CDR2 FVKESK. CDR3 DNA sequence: TGTACCAGCAGTGCCGTAGCGGGATGGCTAAGCAATGAGCAGTTCTTC. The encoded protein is CTSSAVAGWLSNEQFF. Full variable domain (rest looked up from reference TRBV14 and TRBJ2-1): EAGVTQFPSHSVIEKGQTVTLRCDPISGHDNLYWYRRVMGKEIKFLLHFVKESKQDESGMPNNRFLAERTGGTYSTLKVQPAELEDSGVYFCTSSAVAGWLSNEQFFGPGTRLTVL.

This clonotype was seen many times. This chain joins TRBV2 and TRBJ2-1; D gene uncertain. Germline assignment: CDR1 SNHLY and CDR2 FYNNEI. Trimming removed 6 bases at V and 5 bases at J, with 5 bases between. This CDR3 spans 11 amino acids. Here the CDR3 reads CASRQNNEQFF. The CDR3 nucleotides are TGTGCCAGCAGGCAGAACAATGAGCAGTTCTTC.